The 7 T cell receptor beta chains presented below share a single source sample, sequenced in a study of cytomegalovirus exposure and HLA in healthy donors. The PCR employed 60 Vbeta primers together with 13 Jbeta primers. The protocol was immunoSEQ multiplex PCR, while the TCRdb copy is restricted to in-frame clones and leaves out a portion. Among some 150,000 clones listed, about 77% were seen once. The specimen was PBMCs. These receptors were collected from a woman aged 50 to 60 in good health and CMV-seronegative.

The V call is TRBV11-2, the J call TRBJ2-7; 9 nucleotides agree with TRBD1. V shed 5 bases and J 2 bases; nucleotides not matched to a gene: 7. Germline values: CDR1 SGHAT, CDR2 FQNNGV. The CDR3 has 15 amino acids. CDR3: CASSHDRGRTYEQYF. The DNA for the CDR3 is TGTGCCAGCAGCCATGACAGGGGGAGAACCTACGAGCAGTACTTC.

The chain employs TRBV28 and TRBJ2-1, with a weak D call TRBD2 (5 bases). Germline V gene lookup returns CDR1 MDHEN and CDR2 SYDVKM. The length of the CDR3 is 14 residues. The V gene lost 5 bases and the J gene lost 0 bases, with 8 bases spanning the gap. In nucleotides, the CDR3 is TGTGCCAGCAGTCTCACTAGCTCCTACAATGAGCAGTTCTTC. Protein: CASSLTSSYNEQFF.

The chain joins TRBV15 to TRBJ1-5, with D tentatively TRBD1 (6 bases). This CDR3 has 16 residues. Germline V CDR1 and CDR2: LNHNV, YYDKDF (reference sequence). The V and J ends lost 5 bases and 3 bases respectively, with 17 bases between them. This chain's CDR3 is CATSALRGQNNQPQHF. The CDR3 DNA sequence: TGTGCCACCAGCGCCCTGCGGGGGCAGAACAATCAGCCCCAGCATTTT.

This chain connects TRBV19 to TRBJ2-5, with 9 bases lining up with TRBD1. CDR1 is LNHDA and CDR2 is SQIVND in the germline V gene (reference sequence). The junction had 15 bases not matched to a gene; V was cut back by 3 bases and J by 1 base. CDR3 size: 19 residues. The DNA of the CDR3 is TGTGCCAGTAGTATTCGGGTCCCGGGACAGGGATCTACCCAAGAGACCCAGTACTTC. It translates to CASSIRVPGQGSTQETQYF.

This rearrangement joins TRBV5-1 to TRBJ2-2; D is ambiguous. CDR3 length: 13 amino acids. CDR1 SGHRS and CDR2 YFSETQ come from the germline V gene. Trimming removed 5 bases at V and 6 bases at J, with 11 bases between. Here the CDR3 reads CASSSYIAGELFF. The CDR3 nucleotides are TGCGCCAGCAGTTCCTATATTGCCGGGGAGCTGTTTTTT.

The V call is TRBV11-2, the J call TRBJ2-7, with 8 bases that match TRBD2. The germline V gene encodes CDR1 SGHAT and CDR2 FQNNGV. This CDR3 has 16 residues. Trimming removed 3 bases from V and 0 bases from J; junction bases left unmatched: 7. The CDR3 coding sequence is TGTGCCAGCAGCTTCTCCCAGCGGGGGCCCTCCTACGAGCAGTACTTC. This encodes CASSFSQRGPSYEQYF.

This clone has just a few counts. V gene TRBV5-1 combines with J gene TRBJ2-4; TRBD2 matches 11 bases. The V and J ends lost 5 bases and 6 bases, in that order; junction bases with no gene match: 16. CDR3 length: 18 residues. Germline CDR1 is SGHRS and CDR2 is YFSETQ. The CDR3 loop is CASRHTYSGRARGNIQYF. CDR3 nucleotides: TGCGCCAGCAGGCATACTTATAGCGGGAGGGCCCGTGGAAACATTCAGTACTTC.